This TCR beta chain was sequenced in a study of T cell repertoires in cytomegalovirus infection. Looking at the study overall: CMV infection together with matching HLA type was indicated by public TCR beta signatures.

Study-wide results and limits: Totalled public TCR beta family frequency picked out people who carried CMV plus the relevant HLA. What dominated the ex vivo response were HLA-C-restricted CMV-specific TCR beta clonotypes.

A word on this clonotype: Its cognate antigen is unknown.

This CDR3 comprises 13 residues. Trimming took off 5 bases at V and 2 bases at J, with 9 bases between the two ends. Germline V gene data show CDR1 as SGHKS and CDR2 as YYEKEE (reference sequence). TCRdb independently ran MiXCR on the reads; one entry per CDR3 protein. The sample includes around 490,000 distinct CDR3 sequences, about 26% of them seen just once. The TCR sequence derives from a human donor in good health (CMV status not recorded). Some clones in this sample may be carry-over from other donors' samples. This rearrangement joins TRBV5-5 to TRBJ2-3; tentative D call: TRBD2 (6 bases). Sequencing was carried out using PBMCs. In DNA, the CDR3 is TGTGCCAGCAGGCGGGGCTCCACAGATACGCAGTATTTT. It is translated as CASRRGSTDTQYF.